The sequence of this T cell receptor (beta chain) was determined in a study of identical twins. Healthy Caucasians supplied all donations. The germline gives CDR1 DFQATT, CDR2 SNEGSKA (reference sequence). This CDR3 is built from 13 residues. Trimming shortened V by 3 bases and J by 1 base, and 9 bases separated the two germline ends. With respect to this clonotype: Its antigen is not known.

TCRdb re-called the 5' RACE reads through MiXCR, storing one row per CDR3 protein. The sample has fewer than 250,000 distinct CDR3 sequences, approximately 9% seen once; the top ten hold about 5.5%. Notes on the study in general: Where beta out-of-frame sequences were concerned, excess twin sharing was weaker. Conclusions rested on cross-sectional statistics rather than following the same donors.

The source material was memory (CD45RO+) T cells sorted from blood. This TCR was recovered from a woman younger than 35 in good health. This chain uses TRBV20-1 with TRBJ2-5; D unresolved. The CDR3 here is CSARSFPQETQYF. The CDR3 DNA follows: TGCAGTGCTAGGTCCTTCCCCCAAGAGACCCAGTACTTC.